This entry lists 10 T cell receptor beta chains sequenced from one sample in a study of T-cell reconstitution after alpha-beta-depleted transplantation in children. Preparation of the TCRbeta library used unique molecular identifiers. TCRdb called the PCR reads again in MiXCR, with one record for every CDR3 protein. The repertoire holds 750,000 to 950,000 distinct CDR3 sequences, with roughly 16% as singletons. The material sequenced was PBMCs, mostly from graft donor cells, taken 360 days after TCRalphabeta/CD19-depleted stem cell transplant. These receptors were collected from a male patient younger than 18 who had a stem cell transplant for acute lymphoblastic leukemia, so the T cells may come from the graft donor.

This clonotype was counted ten times or more. This chain uses TRBV20-1 with TRBJ2-7, with 12 bases aligning to TRBD2. This CDR3 has 15 residues. CDR1 and CDR2 (germline): DFQATT, SNEGSKA (reference sequence). The V and J ends lost 1 base and 4 bases, in that order; junction bases with no gene match: 5. The CDR3 protein is CSARGLTSGRYEQYF. For the CDR3, the DNA is TGCAGTGCTAGAGGCCTGACTAGCGGGAGATACGAGCAGTACTTC.

The genes are TRBV10-3 and TRBJ2-5; tentatively, D is TRBD1 or TRBD2 (6 bases each). CDR3 size: 14 residues. Germline-derived CDR1 and CDR2 are ENHRY and SYGVKD. Trimming took off 6 bases at V and 4 bases at J, with 15 bases between the two ends. This CDR3 reads CAISGTFSGETQYF. For the CDR3, the DNA is TGTGCCATCAGCGGGACATTTAGCGGAGAGACCCAGTACTTC.

This clonotype was picked up a small number of times. This chain uses TRBV9 with TRBJ1-2, with 7 bases lining up with TRBD1. The germline gives CDR1 SGDLS, CDR2 YYNGEE. This CDR3 is 13 amino acids long. Trimming cost V 2 bases and J 2 bases; bases outside gene matches: 0. CDR3: CASSVGQNYGYTF. The CDR3 DNA follows: TGTGCCAGCAGCGTGGGACAGAACTATGGCTACACCTTC.

This clonotype was seen a handful of times. The rearrangement joins TRBV5-1 to TRBJ2-1; TRBD1 aligns across 8 bases. V dropped 4 bases and J dropped 5; count of bases not matched to a gene: 17. CDR1 and CDR2 from the germline V gene are SGHRS and YFSETQ. The CDR3 is made up of 18 amino acids. CDR3 protein: CASSLGALTGGPNNEQFF. The CDR3 DNA follows: TGCGCCAGCAGCCTTGGGGCCCTTACAGGGGGACCCAACAATGAGCAGTTCTTC.

V gene TRBV15 combines with J gene TRBJ2-3; a weak D match, TRBD2 (6 bases). V was cut by 5 bases and J by 7 bases, with 10 bases left in between. The CDR3 spans 12 residues. Germline CDR1 reads LNHNV; CDR2 reads YYDKDF (reference sequence). The DNA for the CDR3 is TGTGCCACCAGCGTGGGACTTAATACGCAGTATTTT. Protein product: CATSVGLNTQYF.

This clonotype has only a few counts. The J gene is TRBJ1-2, the V gene TRBV7-6; D unclear. CDR1 and CDR2 (germline): SGHVS, FNYEAQ. V gave up 5 bases and J gave up 3 bases, with 7 bases separating them. The CDR3 consists of 12 residues. The CDR3 loop reads CASSHGDYGYTF. The CDR3 DNA reads TGTGCCAGCAGCCACGGTGACTATGGCTACACCTTC.

This clonotype was picked up a small number of times. V gene TRBV11-3 combines with J gene TRBJ2-1; D possibly uses TRBD1 or TRBD2 (5 bases each). The CDR3 totals 17 residues. The germline V and J ends were trimmed by 0 bases and 4 bases, with 16 bases remaining between them. Per germline, CDR1 SGHNT and CDR2 YENEEA. The CDR3 coding sequence is TGTGCCAGCAGCTTAGATCTAGTGGGAGAGGGGTACAATGAGCAGTTCTTC. This codes for CASSLDLVGEGYNEQFF.

This clonotype was detected a few times. The chain recombines TRBV4-1 with TRBJ1-2, with a tentative D call TRBD1 (5 bases). This CDR3 is built from 14 residues. With 2 bases removed from V and 8 bases from J, the gap between germline ends came to 15 bases. The germline CDR1 and CDR2 sequences are MGHRA and YSYEKL. This chain's CDR3 is CASSQPRGLGGYTF. The CDR3 region has the DNA TGCGCCAGCAGCCAACCGAGGGGTCTCGGGGGCTACACCTTC.

This clonotype was counted only a few times. The V call is TRBV2, the J call TRBJ2-1; TRBD2 matches at 10 bases. The CDR3 is 15 amino acids. Germline values: CDR1 SNHLY, CDR2 FYNNEI. The trim removed 5 bases at V and 8 bases at J, leaving 9 bases unmatched. CDR3 sequence: CASSTPGLATDEQFF. The CDR3 DNA sequence: TGTGCCAGCAGTACCCCGGGACTAGCGACCGATGAGCAGTTCTTC.

There are a few counts of this clonotype. The chain uses TRBV29-1 and TRBJ1-1, with D unclear. CDR3 length equals 11 residues. Deletions cut 4 bases from V and 6 bases from J, with 9 bases between. CDR1 and CDR2 (germline): SQVTM, ANQGSEA. CDR3 bases: TGCAGCGTTGTTGGGCAGTCTGAAGCTTTCTTT. This gives the protein CSVVGQSEAFF.